These T cell receptor beta chains were read from a single sample in a study of OX40 agonist ivuxolimab in advanced cancers. TCRdb keeps only in-frame clones here, not all; method: immunoSEQ multiplex PCR. In the table there are approximately 72,000 clones, roughly 84% of which are singletons. The input for sequencing was CD4+ or CD8+ T cells sorted from blood, taken in a trial of the OX40 agonist ivuxolimab. The receptors originated from an adult with an advanced solid tumor such as melanoma, head and neck, liver or kidney cancer. The CDR3 runs from the conserved cysteine through the conserved F or W. D genes are given only for firm matches. A row's size may be missing; if present it is once, few, many or a size class.

>NA|TRBD1|16|TRBJ1-4|TRBV2
CASSETGQGAGGKLFF
TGTGCCAGCAGTGAGACCGGACAGGGGGCCGGAGGAAAACTGTTTTTT
>NA|NA|14|TRBJ2-7|TRBV7-2
CASSLDLGSYEQYF
TGTGCCAGCAGCTTAGATTTGGGATCCTACGAGCAGTACTTC
>once|NA|11|TRBJ2-5|TRBV29-1
CSVERRETQYF
TGCAGCGTTGAGAGGAGAGAGACCCAGTACTTC
>NA|NA|13|TRBJ2-1|TRBV18
CASSLVGINEQFF
TGTGCCAGCTCGCTTGTGGGGATTAATGAGCAGTTCTTC
>NA|TRBD2|18|TRBJ2-1|TRBV5-1
CASSLAYMAGVYRNEQFF
TGCGCCAGCAGCTTGGCCTATATGGCGGGAGTCTATCGGAATGAGCAGTTCTTC
>NA|TRBD2|18|TRBJ2-7|TRBV6-1
CASSEELLAGSDSYEQYF
TGTGCCAGCAGTGAAGAACTTCTAGCGGGGTCCGACTCCTACGAGCAGTACTTC
>NA|TRBD1|13|TRBJ1-5|TRBV7-6
CASSLDRDQPQHF
TGTGCCAGCAGTCTAGACAGGGATCAGCCCCAGCATTTT
>NA|TRBD2|15|TRBJ2-7|TRBV7-9
CASSVAGGPFDEQYF
TGTGCCAGCAGCGTAGCGGGAGGGCCGTTCGACGAGCAGTACTTC
>NA|NA|15|TRBJ2-2|TRBV18
CASSPSEGGTGELFF
TGTGCCAGCTCACCCTCGGAGGGAGGAACCGGGGAGCTGTTTTTT
>few|TRBD1|16|TRBJ1-5|TRBV19
CASSRRQGASNQPQHF
TGTGCCAGTAGTAGAAGACAGGGGGCTAGCAATCAGCCCCAGCATTTT
>NA|NA|16|TRBJ1-2|TRBV4-3
CASSQLTGQLLGGYTF
TGCGCCAGCAGCCAACTAACGGGCCAGTTGTTGGGCGGCTACACCTTC
>NA|NA|16|TRBJ1-1|TRBV5-1
CASSLGGISTNTEAFF
TGCGCCAGCAGCTTGGGTGGTATCAGCACGAACACTGAAGCTTTCTTT
>NA|TRBD2|13|TRBJ2-1|TRBV7-2
CATVVAGGYEQFF
TGTGCCACAGTAGTGGCGGGAGGATATGAGCAGTTCTTC
>NA|TRBD1|17|TRBJ2-6|TRBV14
CASSPQDRAAGANVLTF
TGTGCCAGCAGCCCTCAAGACAGGGCTGCAGGGGCCAACGTCCTGACTTTC
>NA|NA|15|TRBJ1-6|TRBV11-2
CASSYTGHMNSPLHF
TGTGCCAGCAGCTACACGGGGCATATGAATTCACCCCTCCACTTT
>NA|TRBD1|15|TRBJ2-7|TRBV28
CASTPDSGTGAEQYF
TGTGCCAGCACCCCCGATAGCGGGACAGGGGCCGAGCAGTACTTC
>NA|TRBD1|17|TRBJ1-5|TRBV28
CASEGVGTGGKNQPQHF
TGTGCCAGCGAGGGGGTCGGGACAGGGGGCAAGAATCAGCCCCAGCATTTT
>NA|TRBD2|15|TRBJ2-1|TRBV10-3
CAISESGLLDNEQFF
TGTGCCATCAGTGAGTCGGGACTACTCGACAATGAGCAGTTCTTC
>NA|NA|16|TRBJ2-7|TRBV7-6
CASSPRYSGTRYEQYF
TGTGCCAGCAGCCCCCGATATTCTGGGACACGCTACGAGCAGTACTTC
>few|NA|17|TRBJ1-1|TRBV5-1
CASSLGGLRGFHTEAFF
TGCGCCAGCAGCTTGGGCGGATTACGGGGCTTTCACACTGAAGCTTTCTTT
>NA|NA|15|TRBJ2-5|TRBV11-2
CASRNTRDLQETQYF
TGTGCCAGCAGGAATACCCGGGACTTACAAGAGACCCAGTACTTC
>NA|TRBD1|13|TRBJ2-7|TRBV18
CASSRQGAYEQYF
TGTGCCAGCTCACGACAGGGGGCGTACGAGCAGTACTTC
>NA|NA|14|TRBJ2-7|TRBV15
CATSRDRGGHEQYF
TGTGCCACCAGCAGAGACAGGGGTGGGCACGAGCAGTACTTC
>NA|TRBD1|15|TRBJ2-1|TRBV7-3
CASSFDRASYNEQFF
TGTGCCAGCAGCTTCGACAGGGCCTCCTACAATGAGCAGTTCTTC
>NA|TRBD2|14|TRBJ2-4|TRBV6-6
CASNKGLAGVIQYF
TGTGCCAGTAACAAGGGACTAGCGGGTGTCATTCAGTACTTC
>once|TRBD1|16|TRBJ2-5|TRBV7-2
CASSPIGQGAGETQYF
TGTGCCAGCAGCCCCATAGGACAGGGGGCGGGAGAGACCCAGTACTTC
>NA|NA|16|TRBJ2-7|TRBV7-9
CASSLESGLSSYEQYF
TGTGCCAGCAGCTTAGAGTCCGGGTTAAGCTCCTACGAGCAGTACTTC
>NA|NA|13|TRBJ1-2|TRBV28
CASGVTGPRGYTF
TGTGCCAGCGGGGTAACAGGTCCTCGCGGCTACACCTTC
>NA|TRBD2|16|TRBJ2-7|TRBV23-1
CASSQSCSGLGCEQYF
TGCGCCAGCAGTCAATCGTGTTCGGGACTAGGGTGCGAGCAGTACTTC
>NA|TRBD1|15|TRBJ1-3|TRBV28
CASSLGQGTGNTIYF
TGTGCCAGCAGTTTGGGACAGGGGACTGGAAACACCATATATTTT
>NA|NA|15|TRBJ2-4|TRBV10-3
CAISERLLGEDIQYF
TGTGCCATCAGTGAGAGACTATTGGGTGAGGACATTCAGTACTTC
>NA|TRBD1|17|TRBJ1-1|TRBV7-3
CASSSEGQGIGRTEAFF
TGTGCCAGCAGCTCAGAGGGACAGGGAATCGGTAGGACTGAAGCTTTCTTT
>NA|NA|11|TRBJ2-7|TRBV20-1
CSARVQTEQYF
TGCAGTGCTAGGGTCCAGACCGAGCAGTACTTC
>NA|NA|12|TRBJ2-1|TRBV11-1
CASSSQGREQFF
TGTGCCAGCAGCTCACAGGGAAGGGAGCAGTTCTTC
>few|NA|13|TRBJ1-1|TRBV10-1
CASSEAGGGEAFF
TGCGCCAGCAGTGAGGCGGGGGGCGGTGAAGCTTTCTTT
>NA|NA|11|TRBJ1-1|TRBV19
CASSFNTEAFF
TGTGCCAGTAGTTTTAACACTGAAGCTTTCTTT
>NA|NA|14|TRBJ2-7|TRBV5-1
CASSLVPENYEQYF
TGCGCCAGCAGCTTGGTCCCGGAAAACTACGAGCAGTACTTC
>NA|NA|13|TRBJ1-1|TRBV27
CASGGFMNTEAFF
TGTGCCAGCGGGGGTTTTATGAACACTGAAGCTTTCTTT
>NA|NA|13|TRBJ2-1|TRBV18
CASSRAAGTEQFF
TGTGCCAGCTCACGTGCTGCCGGAACTGAGCAGTTCTTC
>NA|TRBD2|17|TRBJ2-5|TRBV7-8
CASSFSREGPSSETQYF
TGTGCCAGCAGCTTTTCGCGGGAGGGCCCATCCTCAGAGACCCAGTACTTC
>NA|TRBD1|14|TRBJ1-2|TRBV16
CASSPVQGPYGYTF
TGTGCCAGCAGCCCAGTACAGGGGCCCTATGGCTACACCTTC
>NA|NA|14|TRBJ2-7|TRBV5-6
CASSLGDGAYEQYF
TGTGCCAGCAGCTTAGGGGACGGAGCCTACGAGCAGTACTTC